This T cell receptor (beta chain) was captured in a study of technical replicates of blood from several donors. Clones were sequenced by immunoSEQ multiplex PCR, and TCRdb holds only the in-frame ones, with some missing. The repertoire includes some 70,000 clones, roughly 93% of them detected once, and roughly 0.4% sits in the top ten. V was clipped by 1 base and J by 0 bases, with 16 bases between them. The CDR3 consists of 18 residues. Germline CDR1 and CDR2: SGHDN and FVKESK. The sample taken for sequencing was T cells isolated from PBMCs. This chain connects TRBV14 to TRBJ1-3, with D tentatively TRBD1 (6 bases). The TCR sequence derives from a human donor in good health. The CDR3 nucleotides read TGTGCCAGCAGCCAAGCGGGGGGCTCCGTTAACTCTGGAAACACCATATATTTT. Translating it yields CASSQAGGSVNSGNTIYF.